Below, one TCR beta chain is given with its context. This record comes from a study of cytomegalovirus exposure and HLA in healthy donors. As for the study in general: Both the 100 to 150 validation repertoires and the roughly 700 first-cohort repertoires used the same platform, as reported by a later analysis.

The CDR3 has 13 residues. Trimming cost V 6 bases and J 3 bases, with 11 bases left between them. Germline-derived CDR1 and CDR2 are ENHRY and SYGVKD. Using immunoSEQ multiplex PCR, the repertoire was profiled, and TCRdb retains in-frame clones only, with some absent. The profile shows 150,000 to 200,000 clones, less than 90% of them singletons. This clonotype originated in a man aged 30-40 years in good health and CMV-seropositive. The sequencing input was PBMCs. This chain connects TRBV10-3 to TRBJ1-1, with a weak D call TRBD1 (5 bases). The CDR3 protein is CAIRGEGYTEAFF. As DNA, the CDR3 is TGTGCCATCAGGGGGGAGGGATACACTGAAGCTTTCTTT.